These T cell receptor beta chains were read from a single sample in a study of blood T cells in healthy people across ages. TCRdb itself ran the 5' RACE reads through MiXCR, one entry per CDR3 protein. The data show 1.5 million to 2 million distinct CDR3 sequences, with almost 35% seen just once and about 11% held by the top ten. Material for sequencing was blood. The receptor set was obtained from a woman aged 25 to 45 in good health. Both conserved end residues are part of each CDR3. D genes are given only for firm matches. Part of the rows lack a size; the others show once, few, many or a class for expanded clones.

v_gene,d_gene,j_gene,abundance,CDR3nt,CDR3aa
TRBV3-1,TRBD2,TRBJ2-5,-,TGTGCCAGAAGCGGGGGGACACAAGAGACCCAGTACTTC,CARSGGTQETQYF
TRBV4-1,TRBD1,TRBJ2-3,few,TGCGCCAGCAGCCCCGTCCCGGGACAGGGGTGGGACACAGATACGCAGTATTTT,CASSPVPGQGWDTDTQYF
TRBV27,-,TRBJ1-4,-,TGTGCCAGCAGTCACCGAAATGAAAAACTGTTTTTT,CASSHRNEKLFF
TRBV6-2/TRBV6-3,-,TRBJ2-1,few,TGTGCCAGCAGTTACTCCCCCGGCAGGGTAGGGTCCTACAATGAGCAGTTCTTC,CASSYSPGRVGSYNEQFF
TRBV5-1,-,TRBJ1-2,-,TGCGCCAGCCTGAGGGGATTTGGCTACACCTTC,CASLRGFGYTF
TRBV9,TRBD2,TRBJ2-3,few,TGTGCCAGCAGCCCCCGGACTAGCGGGATTAGCACAGATACGCAGTATTTT,CASSPRTSGISTDTQYF
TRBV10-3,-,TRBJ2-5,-,TGTGCCATCAGTGACTTGGTGTACCAAGAGACCCAGTACTTC,CAISDLVYQETQYF
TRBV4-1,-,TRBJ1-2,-,TGCGCCAGCAGCCAAAGGACAAACGCGTATGGCTACACCTTC,CASSQRTNAYGYTF
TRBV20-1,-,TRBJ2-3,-,TGCAGTGCAAAAGGGGCGGTTATAACGTGGGAAGATACGCAGTATTTT,CSAKGAVITWEDTQYF
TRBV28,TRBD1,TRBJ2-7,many,TGTGCCAGCAGGACAGGGGGCTTCTACGAGCAGTACTTC,CASRTGGFYEQYF
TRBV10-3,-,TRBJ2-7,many,TGTGCCATCAGTGAGTCCAGGTCCTACGAGCAGTACTTC,CAISESRSYEQYF
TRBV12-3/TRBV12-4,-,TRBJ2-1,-,TGTGCCAGCAGTTTACTGCTCCAAAATGAGCAGTTCTTC,CASSLLLQNEQFF
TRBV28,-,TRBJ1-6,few,TGTGCCATTACGAGGGTCTATAATTCACCCCTCCACTTT,CAITRVYNSPLHF
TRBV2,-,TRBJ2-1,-,TGTGCCAGCAGTGAAAGGCCAACCGGAGAGCAGTTCTTC,CASSERPTGEQFF
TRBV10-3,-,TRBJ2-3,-,TGTGCCATCAGTGGTTTAGGGGGGAGGAATACGCAGTATTTT,CAISGLGGRNTQYF
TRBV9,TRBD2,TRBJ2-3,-,TGTGCCAGCAGCAAGACTAGCGCAGATACGCAGTATTTT,CASSKTSADTQYF
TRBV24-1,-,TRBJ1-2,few,TGTGCCACCAGTGAGGGAGGAGGCTACACCTTC,CATSEGGGYTF